Listed here are 14 T cell receptor beta chains from one sample, sequenced in a study of beta chain features in type 1 diabetes. Study-wide results and caveats: Type 1 diabetes patients had moderately but significantly shorter TCRB CDR3s in all four CD4+ subsets.

Of the isolated RNA, all was reverse transcribed, and so the sequenced material was expressed TCRB transcripts. The table came from immunoSEQ multiplex PCR; TCRdb's copy has only in-frame clones and leaves some out. This table holds 300,000 to 450,000 clones, 10% to 15% found once. Their target antigens are unknown. The sequenced material came from naive CD4+ T cells from blood. The receptors derive from a woman under 30 with type 1 diabetes.

This clone was detected a few times. The rearrangement joins TRBV29-1 to TRBJ1-1; D is uncertain. Trimming removed 4 bases at V and 11 bases at J, with 17 bases between. Per the germline V gene, CDR1 is SQVTM and CDR2 is ANQGSEA. The CDR3 is 12 residues long. DNA for the CDR3: TGCAGCGTTGGAGGGAGGCCTTTTTCGGCTTTCTTT. Protein product: CSVGGRPFSAFF.

This clone was seen a handful of times. This rearrangement joins TRBV6-5 to TRBJ2-7; tentatively, D is TRBD1 (6 bases). V dropped 6 bases and J dropped 11 bases, with 17 bases sitting between them. CDR1 is MNHEY, CDR2 SVGAGI, per germline. This CDR3 is 12 amino acids long. CDR3 bases: TGTGCCAGCAGCCTTGACAGGTTGGAGGAGTACTTC. As protein: CASSLDRLEEYF.

This clone was counted only a few times. J is TRBJ2-7 and V is TRBV30, with D uncertain. Trimming cost V 0 bases and J 7 bases, with 7 bases left between them. The CDR3 covers 11 residues. CDR1 is GTSNPN, CDR2 SVGIG, per germline (reference sequence). CDR3 in amino acids: CAWSVAIEQYF. The DNA of the CDR3 is TGTGCCTGGAGTGTAGCGATAGAGCAGTACTTC.

The chain carries TRBV7-9 and TRBJ2-7, with 8 bases that match TRBD1. The J segment lost 5 bases and the V segment lost 6 bases, leaving 6 bases of the junction unmatched. There are 13 residues in the CDR3. CDR1 and CDR2 from the germline V gene are SEHNR and FQNEAQ (reference sequence). The CDR3 is CASRVPGGNEQYF. CDR3 DNA: TGTGCCAGCAGAGTCCCAGGGGGCAACGAGCAGTACTTC.

On this clone itself: One end of the junction does not line up with germline, which may come from a read error. This chain links TRBV19 with TRBJ2-7; 7 bases fit TRBD1. There are 14 residues in the CDR3. Germline V CDR1 and CDR2: LNHDA, SQIVND (reference sequence). The CDR3 sequence is CASSSTGTVVEQYF. The CDR3 DNA is TGTGCCAGCAGTAGCACCGGGACAGTGGTCGAGCAGTACTTC. The variable domain in full, with the rest retrieved from reference TRBV19 and TRBJ2-7, is DGGITQSPKYLFRKEGQNVTLSCEQNLNHDAMYWYRQDPGQGLRLIYYSQIVNDFQKGDIAEGYSVSREKKESFPLTVTSAQKNPTAFYLCASSSTGTVVEQYFGPGTRLTVT.

This clone was detected only once. The chain employs TRBV27 and TRBJ2-7; no clear D. The germline CDR1 and CDR2 sequences are MNHEY and SMNVEV (reference sequence). V was shortened by 7 bases and J by 5 bases, with 9 bases between the two germline ends. CDR3 size: 11 residues. The CDR3 spells CASKQLHEQYF. CDR3 DNA sequence: TGTGCCAGCAAGCAATTGCACGAGCAGTACTTC.

The chain uses TRBV7-9 and TRBJ1-2, with D unresolved. The CDR3 runs to 13 residues. V was cut by 3 bases and J by 3 bases, with 8 bases left in between. Germline V gene data show CDR1 as SEHNR and CDR2 as FQNEAQ (reference sequence). The CDR3 DNA follows: TGTGCCAGCAGCTTGGCTTTGGACTATGGCTACACCTTC. It codes for CASSLALDYGYTF.

The rearrangement uses TRBV5-4 and TRBJ1-1, with D possibly matching TRBD1 (6 bases). V dropped 4 bases and J dropped 6 bases, with 16 bases sitting between them. The CDR3 has 14 amino acids. Germline V gives CDR1 SGHNT, CDR2 YYREEE (reference sequence). The CDR3 nucleotides are TGTGCCAGCAGCATGACAGGATCTTCCCCTGAAGCTTTCTTT. Its protein product is CASSMTGSSPEAFF.

V is TRBV13 and J is TRBJ1-1; D is unresolved. Germline values: CDR1 PRHDT, CDR2 FYEKMQ (reference sequence). This CDR3 spans 13 amino acids. Deletions cut 2 bases from V and 0 bases from J, with 4 bases between. Here the CDR3 reads CASSLSVNTEAFF. DNA for the CDR3: TGTGCCAGCAGCTTATCGGTGAACACTGAAGCTTTCTTT.

The chain recombines TRBV29-1 with TRBJ2-5; 8 nucleotides match TRBD2. Germline-derived CDR1 and CDR2 are SQVTM and ANQGSEA. The CDR3 extends over 13 amino acids. The V gene end was trimmed by 4 bases and the J gene end by 5 bases; junction bases not matched to a gene: 6. The DNA of the CDR3 is TGCAGCGTTGTCAGCGGGGGTAGGGAGACCCAGTACTTC. This sequence encodes CSVVSGGRETQYF.

This clone was picked up a small number of times. The genes are TRBV5-1 and TRBJ2-1; no clear D gene. CDR3 size: 13 residues. V gave up 0 bases and J gave up 6 bases, with 7 bases separating them. Germline CDR1 reads SGHRS; CDR2 reads YFSETQ. The CDR3 loop is CASSLVPRNEQFF. The CDR3 bases are TGCGCCAGCAGCTTGGTACCGCGCAATGAGCAGTTCTTC.

This clone was seen only a few times. This chain joins TRBV28 and TRBJ1-1; D unresolved. The germline CDR1 and CDR2 sequences are MDHEN and SYDVKM. CDR3 size: 11 residues. Trimming pared 8 bases from V and 0 bases from J, leaving 4 bases between. The CDR3 protein is CASGLNTEAFF. CDR3 nucleotides: TGTGCCAGCGGGCTGAACACTGAAGCTTTCTTT.

There are a few counts of this clone. The chain joins TRBV18 to TRBJ1-1, with D maybe TRBD1 (5 bases). V lost 3 bases, J lost 1 base, and 12 bases lay in between. In germline, CDR1 is KGHSH, CDR2 LQKENI. CDR3 length: 15 residues. DNA for the CDR3: TGTGCCAGCTCACCGCGGGGGGTTAGGAACACTGAAGCTTTCTTT. It codes for CASSPRGVRNTEAFF.

This clone was seen a handful of times. The chain links TRBV6-5 to TRBJ2-1; 13 nucleotides agree with TRBD2. The CDR3 totals 14 residues. Germline V gene lookup returns CDR1 MNHEY and CDR2 SVGAGI. V trimming: 5 bases; J trimming: 9 bases; junction bases outside the gene matches: 4. The CDR3 sequence: CASSRLAGGGEQFF. Written as DNA, the CDR3 is TGTGCCAGCAGTCGACTAGCGGGAGGAGGTGAGCAGTTCTTC.